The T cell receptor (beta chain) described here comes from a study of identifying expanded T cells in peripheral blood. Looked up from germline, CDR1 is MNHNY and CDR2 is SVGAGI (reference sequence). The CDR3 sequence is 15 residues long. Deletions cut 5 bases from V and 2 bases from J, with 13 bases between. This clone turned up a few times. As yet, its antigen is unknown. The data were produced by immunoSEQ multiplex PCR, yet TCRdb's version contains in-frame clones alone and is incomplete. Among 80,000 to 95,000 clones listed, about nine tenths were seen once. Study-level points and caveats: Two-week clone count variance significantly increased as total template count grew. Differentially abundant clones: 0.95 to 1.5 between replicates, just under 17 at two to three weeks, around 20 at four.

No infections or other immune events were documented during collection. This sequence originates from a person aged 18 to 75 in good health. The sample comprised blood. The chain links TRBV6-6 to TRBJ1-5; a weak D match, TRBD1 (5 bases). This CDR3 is CASSTGRGRNQPQHF. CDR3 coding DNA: TGTGCCAGCAGTACCGGACGGGGCCGCAATCAGCCCCAGCATTTT.